These 15 T cell receptor beta chains came from one sample sequenced in a study of cytomegalovirus exposure and HLA in healthy donors. This PCR relied on a set of 60 Vbeta primers and 13 Jbeta primers. Repertoires were generated with immunoSEQ multiplex PCR, while TCRdb's copy carries only in-frame clones and drops some. The sample yields approximately 160,000 clones, 75% to 85% seen once. Source material: PBMCs. These receptors originate from a girl aged 2-10 years in good health and CMV-seropositive.

The chain employs TRBV29-1 and TRBJ1-1, with no clear D. V dropped 5 bases and J dropped 1 base, with 5 bases sitting between them. The CDR3 sequence is 11 residues long. In germline, CDR1 is SQVTM, CDR2 ANQGSEA. CDR3 sequence reads: CSVRANTEAFF. CDR3 coding DNA: TGCAGCGTTAGAGCGAACACTGAAGCTTTCTTT.

V is TRBV29-1 and J is TRBJ2-5, with TRBD2 identical over 11 bases. CDR1 and CDR2 (germline): SQVTM, ANQGSEA. V lost 6 bases to trimming and J lost 2 bases; unmatched junction nucleotides: 8. This CDR3 contains 15 residues. The CDR3 loop reads CSVFHVAGGQETQYF. CDR3 nucleotides: TGCAGCGTGTTCCATGTAGCGGGAGGGCAAGAGACCCAGTACTTC. Full variable domain (outside the CDR3, taken from reference TRBV29-1 and TRBJ2-5): SAVISQKPSRDICQRGTSLTIQCQVDSQVTMMFWYRQQPGQSLTLIATANQGSEATYESGFVIDKFPISRPNLTFSTLTVSNMSPEDSSIYLCSVFHVAGGQETQYFGPGTRLLVL.

The V gene is TRBV11-2, the J gene TRBJ2-1; maybe TRBD1 (7 bases). This CDR3 region has 14 residues. V lost 0 bases, J lost 9 bases, and 12 bases lay in between. CDR1 is SGHAT and CDR2 is FQNNGV in the germline V gene. The CDR3 DNA reads as TGTGCCAGCAGCTTAGAAAACAGGGGAGGTGAGCAGTTCTTC. Translating gives CASSLENRGGEQFF.

The chain combines TRBV6-1 with TRBJ2-1; a possible D gene is TRBD2 (6 bases). Germline V gene lookup returns CDR1 MNHNS and CDR2 SASEGT. The CDR3 runs to 15 residues. V was pared by 0 bases and J by 4 bases, with 10 bases between. For the CDR3, the DNA is TGTGCCAGCAGTGAAGCTAGCGGCACATACAATGAGCAGTTCTTC. This sequence encodes CASSEASGTYNEQFF.

This chain uses TRBV5-6 with TRBJ2-5; maybe TRBD2 (5 bases). Trimming pared 4 bases from V and 5 bases from J, leaving 12 bases between. Looked up from germline, CDR1 is SGHDT and CDR2 is YYEEEE. The CDR3 covers 13 residues. The CDR3 sequence is CASSPDSSETQYF. The DNA of the CDR3 is TGTGCCAGCAGCCCGGACTCATCCGAGACCCAGTACTTC.

J is TRBJ1-1 and V is TRBV29-1; TRBD1 is a possible D gene (6 bases). V was shortened by 7 bases and J by 5 bases, with 17 bases between the two germline ends. Germline CDR1 is SQVTM and CDR2 is ANQGSEA. The CDR3 contains 13 residues. CDR3 sequence (DNA): TGCAGCGGCAGGCACAGGGATGATACTGAAGCTTTCTTT. It specifies CSGRHRDDTEAFF.

The gene calls are TRBV27 and TRBJ2-7; 7 bases are shared with TRBD1. The CDR3 runs 15 residues. The J segment lost 1 base and the V segment lost 2 bases, leaving 5 bases of the junction unmatched. Germline CDR1 is MNHEY and CDR2 is SMNVEV (reference sequence). CDR3 sequence: CASSLRVGQSYEQYF. DNA for the CDR3: TGTGCCAGCAGTTTAAGGGTGGGACAGTCCTACGAGCAGTACTTC.

The CDR3 protein is CASSLGQTTTQYF. The CDR3 nucleotides are TGTGCCAGCAGCTTGGGGCAGACAACGACCCAGTACTTC. The V and J genes are TRBV14 and TRBJ2-5; D is perhaps TRBD1 (5 bases). The CDR3 extends over 13 amino acids. Trimming stripped 5 bases from V and 7 bases from J, with 14 bases between. Germline-derived CDR1 and CDR2 are SGHDN and FVKESK. Filled out from reference TRBV14 and TRBJ2-5, the complete variable domain reads EAGVTQFPSHSVIEKGQTVTLRCDPISGHDNLYWYRRVMGKEIKFLLHFVKESKQDESGMPNNRFLAERTGGTYSTLKVQPAELEDSGVYFCASSLGQTTTQYFGPGTRLLVL.

Concerning this clone: A read error may produce the germline difference seen at one junction end. V usage is TRBV7-9 and J usage is TRBJ2-7; D tentatively reads TRBD1 or TRBD2 (6 bases each). Germline CDR1 and CDR2: SEHNR and FQNEAQ (reference sequence). This CDR3 has 16 amino acids. CDR3 in amino acids: CSSSLGGRVGIYEQYF. As DNA, the CDR3 is TGTTCCAGCAGCTTAGGGGGGCGAGTTGGGATCTACGAGCAGTACTTC.

This clone has just a few counts. The rearrangement joins TRBV28 to TRBJ1-2; 10 positions agree with TRBD1. J lost 7 bases, V lost 5 bases, and 7 bases had no gene match. Germline CDR1 is MDHEN and CDR2 is SYDVKM. This CDR3 is 14 amino acids long. CDR3 DNA sequence: TGTGCCAGCAGTCGGGACAGGGGTCTATTTGGCTACACCTTC. Translation: CASSRDRGLFGYTF.

The chain carries TRBV30 and TRBJ2-5, with 15 bases matching TRBD2. This CDR3 spans 15 amino acids. The germline gives CDR1 GTSNPN, CDR2 SVGIG (reference sequence). The V gene end was trimmed by 3 bases and the J gene end by 5 bases; junction bases not matched to a gene: 4. The CDR3 spells CAWRAGTSGRETQYF. The CDR3 region has the DNA TGTGCCTGGAGGGCTGGGACTAGCGGGAGGGAGACCCAGTACTTC.

V gene TRBV7-2 combines with J gene TRBJ2-7; TRBD1 matches 7 bases. CDR3 length: 14 residues. J was trimmed by 5 bases and V by 5 bases; bases with no gene match: 9. CDR1 SGHTA and CDR2 FQGNSA come from the germline V gene. The CDR3 nucleotides read TGTGCCAGCAGCGCAACAGGGGTCATTAACGAGCAGTACTTC. Its protein is CASSATGVINEQYF.

This chain uses TRBV6-1 with TRBJ1-1; D perhaps matches TRBD1 (6 bases). In germline, CDR1 is MNHNS, CDR2 SASEGT. The CDR3 runs to 14 residues. V lost 6 bases and J 1 base, leaving 12 bases between the germline ends. The CDR3 here is CASRRGSGNTEAFF. Here the CDR3 DNA reads TGTGCCAGCAGAAGGGGGTCAGGGAACACTGAAGCTTTCTTT.

The genes are TRBV9 and TRBJ2-3; the match to TRBD2 covers 9 bases. The CDR3 has 15 amino acids. With 4 bases clipped from V and 0 bases from J, the junction kept 3 bases outside the gene matches. Germline values: CDR1 SGDLS, CDR2 YYNGEE. This CDR3 reads CASSPSGISTDTQYF. CDR3 nucleotide sequence: TGTGCCAGCAGCCCTAGCGGGATAAGCACAGATACGCAGTATTTT.

The J gene is TRBJ2-3, the V gene TRBV7-8, with D maybe TRBD2 (6 bases). Trimming stripped 1 base from V and 2 bases from J, with 13 bases between. Germline V gives CDR1 SGHVS, CDR2 FQNEAQ. The CDR3 runs to 16 residues. In nucleotides, the CDR3 is TGTGCCAGCAGCTTAGTCCCCCCTAGCGCCACAGATACGCAGTATTTT. It codes for CASSLVPPSATDTQYF.